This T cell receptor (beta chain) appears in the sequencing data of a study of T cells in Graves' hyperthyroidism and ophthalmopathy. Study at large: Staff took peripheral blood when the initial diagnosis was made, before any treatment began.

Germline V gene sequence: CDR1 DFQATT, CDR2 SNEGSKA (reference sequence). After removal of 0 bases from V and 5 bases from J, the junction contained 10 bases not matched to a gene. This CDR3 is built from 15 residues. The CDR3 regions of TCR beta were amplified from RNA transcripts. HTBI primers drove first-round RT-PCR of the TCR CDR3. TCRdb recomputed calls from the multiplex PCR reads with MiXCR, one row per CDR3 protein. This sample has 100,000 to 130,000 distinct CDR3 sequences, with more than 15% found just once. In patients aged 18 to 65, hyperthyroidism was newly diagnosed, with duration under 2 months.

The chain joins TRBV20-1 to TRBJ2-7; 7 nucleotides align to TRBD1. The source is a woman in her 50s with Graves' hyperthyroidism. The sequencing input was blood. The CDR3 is CSARDYGRGIDEQYF. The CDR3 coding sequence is TGCAGTGCTAGAGATTATGGCAGGGGGATCGACGAGCAGTACTTC.